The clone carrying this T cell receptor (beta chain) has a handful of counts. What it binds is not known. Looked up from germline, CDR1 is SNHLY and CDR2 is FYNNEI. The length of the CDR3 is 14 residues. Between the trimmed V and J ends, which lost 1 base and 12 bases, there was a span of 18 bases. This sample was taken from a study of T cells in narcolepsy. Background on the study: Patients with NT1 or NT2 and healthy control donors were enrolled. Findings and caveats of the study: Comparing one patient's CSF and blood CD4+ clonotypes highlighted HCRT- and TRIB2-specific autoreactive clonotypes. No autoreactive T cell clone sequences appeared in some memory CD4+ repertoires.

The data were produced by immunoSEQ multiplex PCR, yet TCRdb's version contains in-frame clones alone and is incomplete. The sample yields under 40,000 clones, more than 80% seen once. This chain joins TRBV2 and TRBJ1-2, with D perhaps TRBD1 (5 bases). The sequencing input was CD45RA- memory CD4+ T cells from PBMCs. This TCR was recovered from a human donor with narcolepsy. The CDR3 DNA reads TGTGCCAGCAGTGAAGTTAGCGACAACAGGAACCACACCTTC. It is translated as CASSEVSDNRNHTF.